The clone carrying this T cell receptor (beta chain) appeared a few times. Its antigen is not identified. The authors isolated at least 6.5 million PBMCs per sample. Per sample, at least 5.5 micrograms of total RNA were extracted. The data originate from a study of blood T cells in healthy people across ages. A second about 7 to 11 cycle PCR used barcoded and J-beta primers. TCRdb analysed the 5' RACE reads with MiXCR anew, one entry per CDR3 protein. In the table there are 1.5 million to 2 million distinct CDR3 sequences, around 48% of which are singletons. Study findings and constraints: Roughly linear age-related decline in beta diversity appeared, significant by age 40.

This CDR3 has 14 residues. After removal of 6 bases from V and 2 bases from J, the junction contained 5 bases not matched to a gene. From germline, CDR1 is ENHRY and CDR2 SYGVKD. Sequencing was carried out using blood. The TCR was taken from a woman aged 35 to 49 in good health. The chain has TRBV10-3 and TRBJ2-3; the match to TRBD1 covers 7 bases. The CDR3 is CAISPGQHTDTQYF. The CDR3 DNA is TGTGCCATCAGCCCGGGACAGCACACAGATACGCAGTATTTT.